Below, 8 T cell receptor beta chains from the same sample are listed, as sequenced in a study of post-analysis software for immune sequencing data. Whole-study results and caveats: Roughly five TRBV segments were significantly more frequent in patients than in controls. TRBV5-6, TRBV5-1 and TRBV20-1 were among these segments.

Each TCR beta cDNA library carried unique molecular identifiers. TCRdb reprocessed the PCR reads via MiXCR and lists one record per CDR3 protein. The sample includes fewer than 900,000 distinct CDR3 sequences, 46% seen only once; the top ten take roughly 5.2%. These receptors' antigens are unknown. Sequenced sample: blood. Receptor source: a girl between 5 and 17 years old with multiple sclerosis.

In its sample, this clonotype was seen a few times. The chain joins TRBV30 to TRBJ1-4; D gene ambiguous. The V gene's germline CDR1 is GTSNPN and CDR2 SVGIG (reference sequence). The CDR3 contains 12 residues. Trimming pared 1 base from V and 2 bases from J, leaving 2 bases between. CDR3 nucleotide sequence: TGTGCCTGGAGTGGGACTAATGAAAAACTGTTTTTT. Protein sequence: CAWSGTNEKLFF.

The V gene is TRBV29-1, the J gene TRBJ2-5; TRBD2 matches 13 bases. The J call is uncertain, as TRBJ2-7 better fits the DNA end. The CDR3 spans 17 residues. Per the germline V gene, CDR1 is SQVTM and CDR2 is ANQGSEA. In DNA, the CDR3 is TGCAGCGCCGGAGGGACTAGCGGGGCGCGAGCTCCCTACGAGCAGTACTTC. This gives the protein CSAGGTSGARAPYEQYF.

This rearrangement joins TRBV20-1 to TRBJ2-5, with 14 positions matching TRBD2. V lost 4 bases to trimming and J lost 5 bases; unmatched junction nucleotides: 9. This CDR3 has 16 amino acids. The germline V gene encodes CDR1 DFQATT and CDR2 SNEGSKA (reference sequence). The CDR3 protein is CSATRLAGGPGETQYF. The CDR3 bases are TGCAGTGCTACCAGACTAGCGGGAGGGCCCGGGGAGACCCAGTACTTC.

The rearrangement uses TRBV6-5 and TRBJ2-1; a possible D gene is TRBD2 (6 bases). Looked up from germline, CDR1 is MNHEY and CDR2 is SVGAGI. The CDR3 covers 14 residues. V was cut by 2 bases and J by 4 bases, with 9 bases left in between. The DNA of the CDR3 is TGTGCCAGCAGTTACGGTCTAGCGTACAATGAGCAGTTCTTC. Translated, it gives CASSYGLAYNEQFF.

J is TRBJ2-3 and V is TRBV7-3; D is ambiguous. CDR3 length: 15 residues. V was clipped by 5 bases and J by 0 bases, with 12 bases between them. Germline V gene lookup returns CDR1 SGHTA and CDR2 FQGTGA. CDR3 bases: TGTGCCAGCAGCGCCGACGGCGGTAGCACAGATACGCAGTATTTT. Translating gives CASSADGGSTDTQYF.

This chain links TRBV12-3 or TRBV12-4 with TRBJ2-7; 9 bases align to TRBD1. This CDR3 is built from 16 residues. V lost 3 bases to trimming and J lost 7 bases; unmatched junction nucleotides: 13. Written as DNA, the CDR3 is TGTGCCAGCAGTTTTCCTGGACAGGGGAATTACAATGAGCAGTACTTC. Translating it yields CASSFPGQGNYNEQYF.

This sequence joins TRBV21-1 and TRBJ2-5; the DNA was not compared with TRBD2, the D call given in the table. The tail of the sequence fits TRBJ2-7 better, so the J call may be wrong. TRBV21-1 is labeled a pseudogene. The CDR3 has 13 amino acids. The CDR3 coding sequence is TGTGCCAGCAGACGACTAGCGGAAGTCGAGCAGTACTTC. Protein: CASRRLAEVEQYF.

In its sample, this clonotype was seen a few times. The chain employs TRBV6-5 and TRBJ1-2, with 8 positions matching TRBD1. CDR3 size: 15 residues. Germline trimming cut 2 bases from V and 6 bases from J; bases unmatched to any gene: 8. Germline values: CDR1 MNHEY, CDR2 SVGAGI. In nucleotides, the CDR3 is TGTGCCAGCAGTTACCGTACAGGGGGTACCCATGGCTACACCTTC. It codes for CASSYRTGGTHGYTF.